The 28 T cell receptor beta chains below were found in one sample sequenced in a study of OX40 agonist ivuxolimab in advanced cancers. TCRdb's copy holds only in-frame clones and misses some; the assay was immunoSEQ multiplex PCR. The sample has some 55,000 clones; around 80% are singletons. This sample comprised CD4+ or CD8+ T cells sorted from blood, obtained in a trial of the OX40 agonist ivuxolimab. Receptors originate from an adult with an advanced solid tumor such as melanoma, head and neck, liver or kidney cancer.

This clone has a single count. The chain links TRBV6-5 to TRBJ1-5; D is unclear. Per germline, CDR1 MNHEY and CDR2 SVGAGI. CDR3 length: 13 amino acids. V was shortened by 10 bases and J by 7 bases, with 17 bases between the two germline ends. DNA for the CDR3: TGTGCCATAACGGACGGAAGGAGGCAGCCCCAGCATTTT. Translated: CAITDGRRQPQHF.

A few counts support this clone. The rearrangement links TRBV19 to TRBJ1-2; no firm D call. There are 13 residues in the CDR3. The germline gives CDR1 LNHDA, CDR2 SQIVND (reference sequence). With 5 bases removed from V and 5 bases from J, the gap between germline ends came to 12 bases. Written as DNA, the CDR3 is TGTGCCAGTAGTGCCGGGAGACCATATGGCTACACCTTC. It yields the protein CASSAGRPYGYTF.

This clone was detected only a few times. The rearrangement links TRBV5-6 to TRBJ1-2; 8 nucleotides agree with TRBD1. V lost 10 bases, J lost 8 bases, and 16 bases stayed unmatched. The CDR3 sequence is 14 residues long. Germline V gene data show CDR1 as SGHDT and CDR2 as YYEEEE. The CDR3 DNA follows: TGTGCCGAGGAGAGCGGGCAGGGGGCTGAAGGCTACACCTTC. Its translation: CAEESGQGAEGYTF. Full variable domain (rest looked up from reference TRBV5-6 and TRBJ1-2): DAGVTQSPTHLIKTRGQQVTLRCSPKSGHDTVSWYQQALGQGPQFIFQYYEEEERQRGNFPDRFSGHQFPNYSSELNVNALLLGDSALYLCAEESGQGAEGYTFGSGTRLTVV.

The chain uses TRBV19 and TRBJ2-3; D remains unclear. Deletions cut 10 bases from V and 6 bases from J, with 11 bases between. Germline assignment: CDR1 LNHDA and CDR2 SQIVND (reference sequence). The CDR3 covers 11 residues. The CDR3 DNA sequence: TGTGCCACCACCGGGCGGGATACGCAGTATTTT. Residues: CATTGRDTQYF.

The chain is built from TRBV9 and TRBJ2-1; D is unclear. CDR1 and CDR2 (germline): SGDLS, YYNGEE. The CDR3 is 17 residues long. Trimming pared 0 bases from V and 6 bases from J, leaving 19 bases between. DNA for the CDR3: TGTGCCAGCAGCGTAGATGACGGGTTCGGGTATCGCAATGAGCAGTTCTTC. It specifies CASSVDDGFGYRNEQFF.

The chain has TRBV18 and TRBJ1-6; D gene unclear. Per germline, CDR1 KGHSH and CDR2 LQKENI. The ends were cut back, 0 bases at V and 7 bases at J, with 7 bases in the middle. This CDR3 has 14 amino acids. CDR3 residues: CASSPPIGNSPLHF. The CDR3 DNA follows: TGTGCCAGCTCACCACCAATTGGGAATTCACCCCTCCACTTT.

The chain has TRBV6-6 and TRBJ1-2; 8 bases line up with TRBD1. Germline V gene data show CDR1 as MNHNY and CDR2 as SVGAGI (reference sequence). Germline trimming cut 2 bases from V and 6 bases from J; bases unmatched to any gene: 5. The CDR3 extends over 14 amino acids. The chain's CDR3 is CASSYPDRGDGYTF. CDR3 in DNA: TGTGCCAGCAGTTACCCCGACAGGGGCGATGGCTACACCTTC.

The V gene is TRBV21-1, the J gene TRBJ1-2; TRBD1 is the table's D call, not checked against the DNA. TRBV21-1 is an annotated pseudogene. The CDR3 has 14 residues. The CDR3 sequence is CASSKRGSLGGYTF. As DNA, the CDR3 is TGTGCCAGCAGCAAAAGGGGGAGTTTAGGCGGCTACACCTTC.

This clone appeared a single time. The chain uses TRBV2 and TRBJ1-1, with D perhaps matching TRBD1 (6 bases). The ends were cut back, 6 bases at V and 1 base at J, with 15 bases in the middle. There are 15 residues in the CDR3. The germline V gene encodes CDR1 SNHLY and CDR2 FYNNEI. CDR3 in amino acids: CASSPEGHPNTEAFF. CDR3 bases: TGTGCCAGCAGCCCTGAGGGACACCCGAACACTGAAGCTTTCTTT.

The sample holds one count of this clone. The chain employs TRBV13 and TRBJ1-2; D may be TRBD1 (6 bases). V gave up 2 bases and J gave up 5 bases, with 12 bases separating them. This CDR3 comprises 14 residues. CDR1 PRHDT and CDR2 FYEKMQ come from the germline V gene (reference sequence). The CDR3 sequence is CASSLRGARYGYTF. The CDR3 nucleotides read TGTGCCAGCAGCTTACGGGGGGCGAGGTATGGCTACACCTTC.

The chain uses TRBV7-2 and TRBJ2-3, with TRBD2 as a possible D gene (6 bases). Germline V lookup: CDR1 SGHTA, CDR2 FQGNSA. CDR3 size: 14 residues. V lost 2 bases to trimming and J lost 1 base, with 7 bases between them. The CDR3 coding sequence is TGTGCCAGCAGCTTAAGGAGGGGCACAGATACGCAGTATTTT. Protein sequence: CASSLRRGTDTQYF.

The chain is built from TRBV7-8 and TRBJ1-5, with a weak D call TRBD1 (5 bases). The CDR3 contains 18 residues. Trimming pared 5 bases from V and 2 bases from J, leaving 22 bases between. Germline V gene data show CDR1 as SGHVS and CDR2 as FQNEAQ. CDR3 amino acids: CASSPRMRGIRGNQPQHF. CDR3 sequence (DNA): TGTGCCAGCAGCCCCCGGATGCGGGGGATCAGGGGCAATCAGCCCCAGCATTTT. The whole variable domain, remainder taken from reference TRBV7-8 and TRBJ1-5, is GAGVSQSPRYKVAKRGQDVALRCDPISGHVSLFWYQQALGQGPEFLTYFQNEAQLDKSGLPSDRFFAERPEGSVSTLKIQRTQQEDSAVYLCASSPRMRGIRGNQPQHFGDGTRLSIL.

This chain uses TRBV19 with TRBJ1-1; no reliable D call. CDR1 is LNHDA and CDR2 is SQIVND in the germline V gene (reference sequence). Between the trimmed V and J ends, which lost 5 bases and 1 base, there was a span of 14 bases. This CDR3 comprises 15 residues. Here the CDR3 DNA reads TGTGCCAGTAGTTCTCCAAGCCAAGCGAACACTGAAGCTTTCTTT. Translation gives CASSSPSQANTEAFF. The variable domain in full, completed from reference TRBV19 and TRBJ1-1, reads DGGITQSPKYLFRKEGQNVTLSCEQNLNHDAMYWYRQDPGQGLRLIYYSQIVNDFQKGDIAEGYSVSREKKESFPLTVTSAQKNPTAFYLCASSSPSQANTEAFFGQGTRLTVV.

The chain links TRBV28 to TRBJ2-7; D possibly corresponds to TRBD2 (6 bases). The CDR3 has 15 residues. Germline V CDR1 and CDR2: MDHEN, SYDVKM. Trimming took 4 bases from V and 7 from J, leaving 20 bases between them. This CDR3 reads CASSSGAGTLGEQYF. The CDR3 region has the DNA TGTGCCAGCAGTTCCGGAGCCGGGACTCTAGGGGAGCAGTACTTC.

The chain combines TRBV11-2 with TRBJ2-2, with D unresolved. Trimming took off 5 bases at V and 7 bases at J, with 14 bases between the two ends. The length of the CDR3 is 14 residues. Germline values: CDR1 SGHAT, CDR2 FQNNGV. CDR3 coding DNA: TGTGCCAGCAGCCATAGGGCCTTAGGCGGGGAGCTGTTTTTT. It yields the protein CASSHRALGGELFF.

In DNA form, the CDR3 reads TGTGCCAGCAGCCCGCTGAGCGGCTCTGGAAACACCATATATTTT. It encodes CASSPLSGSGNTIYF. The rearrangement uses TRBV9 and TRBJ1-3; no firm D call. The CDR3 consists of 15 residues. V lost 4 bases and J lost 0, with 11 bases in between. CDR1 SGDLS and CDR2 YYNGEE come from the germline V gene.

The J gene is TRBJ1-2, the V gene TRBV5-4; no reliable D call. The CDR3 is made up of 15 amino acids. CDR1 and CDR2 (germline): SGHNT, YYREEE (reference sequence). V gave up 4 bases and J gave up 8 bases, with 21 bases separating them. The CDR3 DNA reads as TGTGCCAGCAGCCCCGTCGGCGGGGTCCGTTGGGGCTACACCTTC. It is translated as CASSPVGGVRWGYTF.

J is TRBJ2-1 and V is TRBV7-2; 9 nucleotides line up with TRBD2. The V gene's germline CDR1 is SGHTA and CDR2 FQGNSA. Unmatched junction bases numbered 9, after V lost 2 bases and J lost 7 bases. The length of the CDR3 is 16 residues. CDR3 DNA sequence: TGTGCCAGCAGCTTACAAGGCGGGAGGGGAGGAAATGAGCAGTTCTTC. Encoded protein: CASSLQGGRGGNEQFF. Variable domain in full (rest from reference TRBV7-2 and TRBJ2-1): GAGVSQSPSNKVTEKGKDVELRCDPISGHTALYWYRQSLGQGLEFLIYFQGNSAPDKSGLPSDRFSAERTGGSVSTLTIQRTQQEDSAVYLCASSLQGGRGGNEQFFGPGTRLTVL.

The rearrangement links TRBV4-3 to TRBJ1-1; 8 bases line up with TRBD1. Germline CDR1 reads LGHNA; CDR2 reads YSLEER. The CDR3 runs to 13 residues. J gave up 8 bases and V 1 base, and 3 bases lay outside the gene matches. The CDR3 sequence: CASSQGGDREAFF. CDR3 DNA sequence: TGCGCCAGCAGCCAAGGAGGGGACAGGGAAGCTTTCTTT.

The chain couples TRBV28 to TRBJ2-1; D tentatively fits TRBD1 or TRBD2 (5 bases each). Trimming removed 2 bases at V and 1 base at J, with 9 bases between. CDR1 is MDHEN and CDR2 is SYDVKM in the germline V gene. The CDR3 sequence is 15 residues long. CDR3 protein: CASSLGGISYNEQFF. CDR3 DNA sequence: TGTGCCAGCAGTTTAGGGGGTATATCCTACAATGAGCAGTTCTTC.

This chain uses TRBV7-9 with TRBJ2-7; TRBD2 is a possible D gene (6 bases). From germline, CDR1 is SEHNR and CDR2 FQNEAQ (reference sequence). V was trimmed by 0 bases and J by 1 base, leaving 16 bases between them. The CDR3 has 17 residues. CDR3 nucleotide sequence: TGTGCCAGCAGCTTAGCGGGACTCCTGACCGGATCCTACGAGCAGTACTTC. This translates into CASSLAGLLTGSYEQYF.

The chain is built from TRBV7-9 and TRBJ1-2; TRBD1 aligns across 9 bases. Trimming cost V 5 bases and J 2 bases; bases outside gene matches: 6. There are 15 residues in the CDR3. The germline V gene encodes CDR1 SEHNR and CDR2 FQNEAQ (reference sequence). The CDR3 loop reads CASSAGTGWNYGYTF. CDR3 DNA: TGTGCCAGCAGCGCCGGGACAGGGTGGAACTATGGCTACACCTTC.

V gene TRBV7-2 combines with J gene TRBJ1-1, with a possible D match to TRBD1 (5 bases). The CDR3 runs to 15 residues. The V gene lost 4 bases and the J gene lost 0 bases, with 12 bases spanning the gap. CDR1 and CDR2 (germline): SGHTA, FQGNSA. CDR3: CASSSGGALNTEAFF. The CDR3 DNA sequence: TGTGCCAGCAGCTCCGGGGGAGCCCTGAACACTGAAGCTTTCTTT.

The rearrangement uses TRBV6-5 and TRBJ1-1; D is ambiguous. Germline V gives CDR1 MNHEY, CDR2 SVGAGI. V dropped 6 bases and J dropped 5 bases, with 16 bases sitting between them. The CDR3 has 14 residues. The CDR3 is CASRGGSGRTEAFF. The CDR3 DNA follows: TGTGCCAGCAGGGGCGGATCTGGGAGGACTGAAGCTTTCTTT.

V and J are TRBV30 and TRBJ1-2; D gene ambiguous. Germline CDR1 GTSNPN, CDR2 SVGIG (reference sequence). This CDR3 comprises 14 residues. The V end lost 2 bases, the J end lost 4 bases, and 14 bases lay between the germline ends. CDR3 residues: CAWSRGPGIYGYTF. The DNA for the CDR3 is TGTGCCTGGAGTAGAGGACCCGGGATCTATGGCTACACCTTC.

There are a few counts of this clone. The CDR3 DNA sequence: TGTGCCAGCAGCTTAATCTCAGGGGTTTACGAGCAGTACTTC. As protein: CASSLISGVYEQYF. The rearrangement uses TRBV7-2 and TRBJ2-7, with D maybe TRBD1 (6 bases). The V gene's germline CDR1 is SGHTA and CDR2 FQGNSA. This CDR3 region has 14 residues. V was cut by 2 bases and J by 4 bases, with 12 bases left in between.

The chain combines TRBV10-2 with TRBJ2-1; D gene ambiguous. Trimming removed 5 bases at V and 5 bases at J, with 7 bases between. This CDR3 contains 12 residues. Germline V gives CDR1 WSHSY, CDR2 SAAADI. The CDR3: CASSLVHNEQFF. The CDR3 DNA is TGCGCCAGCAGTTTGGTCCACAATGAGCAGTTCTTC.

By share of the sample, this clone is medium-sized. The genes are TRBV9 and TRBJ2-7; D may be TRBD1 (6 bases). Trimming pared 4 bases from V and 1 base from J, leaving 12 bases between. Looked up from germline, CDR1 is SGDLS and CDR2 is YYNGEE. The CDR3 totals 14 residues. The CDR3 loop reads CASSTRTDSYEQYF. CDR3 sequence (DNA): TGTGCCAGCAGCACACGGACAGATTCCTACGAGCAGTACTTC. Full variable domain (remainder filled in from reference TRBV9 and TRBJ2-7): DSGVTQTPKHLITATGQRVTLRCSPRSGDLSVYWYQQSLDQGLQFLIQYYNGEERAKGNILERFSAQQFPDLHSELNLSSLELGDSALYFCASSTRTDSYEQYFGPGTRLTVT.